This TCR beta chain was captured in a study of patients and donors after allogeneic stem cell transplantation. TCRdb used MiXCR to reprocess the RT-PCR reads, holding one entry per CDR3 protein. The sample holds a few hundred thousand distinct CDR3 sequences; 38% are singletons and the top ten take 11%. The CDR3 runs 15 residues. Trimming removed 6 bases from V and 4 bases from J; junction bases left unmatched: 10. Germline values: CDR1 DFQATT, CDR2 SNEGSKA (reference sequence). This chain connects TRBV20-1 to TRBJ2-3; TRBD2 aligns across 10 bases. Sequenced input: blood, either unsorted or a sorted T cell fraction (not recorded which). The sequence was collected from a human donor who was either an allogeneic HSCT recipient or a stem cell or donor lymphocyte infusion donor (not recorded which). It is not recorded whose cells these are; they may come from a transplant donor. The CDR3 sequence is CSAPQRGGRADTQYF. CDR3 DNA sequence: TGCAGTGCACCCCAGCGGGGGGGCCGGGCAGATACGCAGTATTTT.